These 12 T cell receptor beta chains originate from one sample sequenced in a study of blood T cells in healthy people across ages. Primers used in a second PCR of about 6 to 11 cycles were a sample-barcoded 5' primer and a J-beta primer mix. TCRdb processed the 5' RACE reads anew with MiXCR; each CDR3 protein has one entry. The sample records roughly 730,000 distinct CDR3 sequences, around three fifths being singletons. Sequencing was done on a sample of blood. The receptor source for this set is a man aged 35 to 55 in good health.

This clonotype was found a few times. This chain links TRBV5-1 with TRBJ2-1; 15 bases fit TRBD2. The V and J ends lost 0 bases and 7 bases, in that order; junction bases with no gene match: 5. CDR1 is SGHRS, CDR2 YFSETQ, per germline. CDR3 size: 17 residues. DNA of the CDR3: TGCGCCAGCAGCTTGGGGGTCGGACTAGCGGGGGGGAATGAGCAGTTCTTC. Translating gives CASSLGVGLAGGNEQFF.

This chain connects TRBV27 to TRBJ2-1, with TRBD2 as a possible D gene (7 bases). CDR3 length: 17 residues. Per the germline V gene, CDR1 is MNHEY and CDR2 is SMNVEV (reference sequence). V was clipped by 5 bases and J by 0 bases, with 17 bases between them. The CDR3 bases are TGTGCCAGCAGTACCACGAGGGGGGGGGGCTCCTACAATGAGCAGTTCTTC. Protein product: CASSTTRGGGSYNEQFF.

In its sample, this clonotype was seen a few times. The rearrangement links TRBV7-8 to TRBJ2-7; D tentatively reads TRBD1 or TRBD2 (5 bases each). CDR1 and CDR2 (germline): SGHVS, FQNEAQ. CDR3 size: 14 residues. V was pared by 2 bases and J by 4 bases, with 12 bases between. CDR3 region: CASSLRRGPYEQYF. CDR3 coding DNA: TGTGCCAGCAGCTTAAGACGGGGCCCTTACGAGCAGTACTTC.

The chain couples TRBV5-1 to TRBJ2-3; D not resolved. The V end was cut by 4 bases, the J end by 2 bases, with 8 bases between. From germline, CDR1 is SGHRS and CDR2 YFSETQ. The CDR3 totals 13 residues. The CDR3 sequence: CASSRILTDTQYF. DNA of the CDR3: TGCGCCAGCAGCAGGATCCTCACAGATACGCAGTATTTT. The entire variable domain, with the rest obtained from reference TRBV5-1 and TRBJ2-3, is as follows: KAGVTQTPRYLIKTRGQQVTLSCSPISGHRSVSWYQQTPGQGLQFLFEYFSETQRNKGNFPGRFSGRQFSNSRSEMNVSTLELGDSALYLCASSRILTDTQYFGPGTRLTVL.

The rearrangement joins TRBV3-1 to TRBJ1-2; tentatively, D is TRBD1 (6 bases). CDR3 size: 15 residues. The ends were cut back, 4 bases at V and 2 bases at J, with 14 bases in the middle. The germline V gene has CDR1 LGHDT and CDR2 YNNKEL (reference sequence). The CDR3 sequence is CASSPRQDRNYGYTF. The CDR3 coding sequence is TGTGCCAGCAGCCCACGACAGGATCGCAACTATGGCTACACCTTC.

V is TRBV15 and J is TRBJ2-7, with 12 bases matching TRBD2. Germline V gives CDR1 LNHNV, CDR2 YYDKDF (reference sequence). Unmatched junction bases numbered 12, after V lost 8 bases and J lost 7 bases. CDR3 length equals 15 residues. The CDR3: CATLPSGLAGNEQYF. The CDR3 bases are TGTGCCACCCTACCTTCAGGACTAGCGGGGAATGAGCAGTACTTC.

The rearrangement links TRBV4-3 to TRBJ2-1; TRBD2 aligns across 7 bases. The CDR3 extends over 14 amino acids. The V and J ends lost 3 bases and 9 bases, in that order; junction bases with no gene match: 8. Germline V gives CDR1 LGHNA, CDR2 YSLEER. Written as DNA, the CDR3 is TGCGCCAGCAGCCAGGCGGCGGGAGTGGGTGAGCAGTTCTTC. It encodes CASSQAAGVGEQFF.

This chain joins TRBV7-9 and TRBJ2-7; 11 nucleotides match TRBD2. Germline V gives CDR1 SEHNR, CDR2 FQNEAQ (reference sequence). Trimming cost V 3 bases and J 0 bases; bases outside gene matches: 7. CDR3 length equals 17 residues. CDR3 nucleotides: TGTGCCAGCAGCTTGGGACTAGCGGCCTTGAGCTCCTACGAGCAGTACTTC. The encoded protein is CASSLGLAALSSYEQYF.

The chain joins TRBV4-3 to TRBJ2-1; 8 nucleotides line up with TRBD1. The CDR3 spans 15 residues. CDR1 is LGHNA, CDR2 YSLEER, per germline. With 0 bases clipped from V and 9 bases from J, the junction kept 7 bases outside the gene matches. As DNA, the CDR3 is TGCGCCAGCAGCCAAGATCAGGGGGCGAGGCGTGAGCAGTTCTTC. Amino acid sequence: CASSQDQGARREQFF.

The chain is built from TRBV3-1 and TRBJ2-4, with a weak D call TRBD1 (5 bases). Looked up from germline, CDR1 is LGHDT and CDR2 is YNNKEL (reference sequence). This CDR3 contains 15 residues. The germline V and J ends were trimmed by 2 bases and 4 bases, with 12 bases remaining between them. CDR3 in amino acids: CASSQRDQGKNIQYF. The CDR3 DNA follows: TGTGCCAGCAGCCAACGTGATCAGGGTAAAAACATTCAGTACTTC. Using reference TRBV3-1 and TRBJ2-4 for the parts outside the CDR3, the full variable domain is DTAVSQTPKYLVTQMGNDKSIKCEQNLGHDTMYWYKQDSKKFLKIMFSYNNKELIINETVPNRFSPKSPDKAHLNLHINSLELGDSAVYFCASSQRDQGKNIQYFGAGTRLSVL.

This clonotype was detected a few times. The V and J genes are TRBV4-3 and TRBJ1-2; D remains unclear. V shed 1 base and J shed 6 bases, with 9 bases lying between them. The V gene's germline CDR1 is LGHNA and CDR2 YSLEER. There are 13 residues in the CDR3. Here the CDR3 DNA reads TGCGCCAGCAGCCAAGCCGGGCTAAATGGCTACACCTTC. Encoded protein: CASSQAGLNGYTF.

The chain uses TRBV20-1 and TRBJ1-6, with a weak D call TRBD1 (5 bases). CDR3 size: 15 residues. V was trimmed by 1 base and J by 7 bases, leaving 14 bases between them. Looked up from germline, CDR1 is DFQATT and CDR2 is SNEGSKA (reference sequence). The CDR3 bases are TGCAGTGCTAGAGCGCGACAGAGTAAAAATTCACCCCTCCACTTT. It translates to CSARARQSKNSPLHF.